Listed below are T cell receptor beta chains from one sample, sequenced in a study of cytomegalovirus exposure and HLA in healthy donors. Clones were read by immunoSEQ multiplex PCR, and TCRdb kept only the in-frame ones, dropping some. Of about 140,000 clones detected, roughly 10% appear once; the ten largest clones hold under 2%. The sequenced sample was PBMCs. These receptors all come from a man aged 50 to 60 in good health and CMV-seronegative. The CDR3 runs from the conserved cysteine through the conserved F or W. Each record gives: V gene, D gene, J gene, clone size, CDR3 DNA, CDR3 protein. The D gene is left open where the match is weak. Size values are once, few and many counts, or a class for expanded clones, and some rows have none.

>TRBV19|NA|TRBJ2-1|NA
TGTGCCAGTAGTAAGGACCCTAGCGACAATGAGCAGTTCTTC
CASSKDPSDNEQFF
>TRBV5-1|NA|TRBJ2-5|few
TGCGCCAGCTCCGACTTGAACCAAGAGACCCAGTACTTC
CASSDLNQETQYF
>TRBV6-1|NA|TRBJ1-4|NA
TGTGCCAGCAGACGGACAGAAGCAACTAATGAAAAACTGTTTTTT
CASRRTEATNEKLFF
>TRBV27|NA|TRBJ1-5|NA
TGTGCCAGCAGTGCGACTAATCAGCCCCAGCATTTT
CASSATNQPQHF
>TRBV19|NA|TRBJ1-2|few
TGTGCCAGTAGTTCAAGCCGTGCGGCTAACTATGGCTACACCTTC
CASSSSRAANYGYTF
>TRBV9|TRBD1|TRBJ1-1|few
TGTGCCAGCAGCGTAGTTGGGACAGACACTGAAGCTTTCTTT
CASSVVGTDTEAFF
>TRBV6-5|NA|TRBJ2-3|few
TGTGCCAGCAGGCCCCGGGTTGAGAGCACAGATACGCAGTATTTT
CASRPRVESTDTQYF
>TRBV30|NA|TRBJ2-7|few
TGTGCCTGGAGTGTAACGGGGACCTACGAGCAGTACTTC
CAWSVTGTYEQYF
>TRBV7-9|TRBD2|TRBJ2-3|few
TGTGCCAGCAGCTTACGCGGGAGGTCGCCAGATACGCAGTATTTT
CASSLRGRSPDTQYF
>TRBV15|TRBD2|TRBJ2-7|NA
TGTGCCACCAGCAGAGGAGGCGGGAGCTCCTACGAGCAGTACTTC
CATSRGGGSSYEQYF
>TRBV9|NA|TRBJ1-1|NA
TGTGCCAGAAGCTCGAGATTGAACACTGAAGCTTTCTTT
CARSSRLNTEAFF
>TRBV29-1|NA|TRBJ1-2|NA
TGCAGAGTTGAAGTGAACCAGGGGGGCTACACCTTC
CRVEVNQGGYTF
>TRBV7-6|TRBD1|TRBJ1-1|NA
TGTGCCAGCACCAGGGGGCGGGGGGCTTTCTTT
CASTRGRGAFF
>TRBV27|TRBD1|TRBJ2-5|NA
TGTGCCAGCAGTTCGGGACAGGGTAGGGAGACCCAGTACTTC
CASSSGQGRETQYF
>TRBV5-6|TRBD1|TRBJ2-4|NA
TGTGCCAGCAGCTCCCAAGACAGGGTGGAAAACATTCAGTACTTC
CASSSQDRVENIQYF
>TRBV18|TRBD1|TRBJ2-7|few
TGTGCCAGCTCAGCACGGATAAACAGGGGTTCCTGGGACGAGCAGTACTTC
CASSARINRGSWDEQYF
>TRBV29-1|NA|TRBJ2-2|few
TGCAGCGTTGAACTGGGACAGAACACCGGGGAGCTGTTTTTT
CSVELGQNTGELFF
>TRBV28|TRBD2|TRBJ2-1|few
TGTGCCAGCAGTTCTGGCGGGAGTCTCAATGAGCAGTTCTTC
CASSSGGSLNEQFF
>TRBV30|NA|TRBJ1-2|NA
TGTGCCTGGAGTCAGCGGTTGGGGGGAAGTGAGGGCTACACCTTC
CAWSQRLGGSEGYTF
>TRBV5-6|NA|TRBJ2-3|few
TGTGCCAGCAGCCCCGGGACTTCACTAAGCACAGATACGCAGTATTTT
CASSPGTSLSTDTQYF
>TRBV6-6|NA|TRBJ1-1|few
TGTGCCAGCAGTTCCGCCCGGGACACTGAAGCTTTCTTT
CASSSARDTEAFF
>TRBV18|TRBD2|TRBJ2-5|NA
TGTGCCAGCTCACCGCGCCGGGGGGGCATCGAGGGGACCCAGTACTTC
CASSPRRGGIEGTQYF
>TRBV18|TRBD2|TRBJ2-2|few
TGTGCCAGCTCACCATTCCCCCTAGCGGCGACATCTGGGTCCGGGGAGCTGTTTTTT
CASSPFPLAATSGSGELFF
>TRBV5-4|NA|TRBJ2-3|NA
TGTGCCGGCGCTTCGGCAGGAACCACAGATACGCAGTATTTT
CAGASAGTTDTQYF
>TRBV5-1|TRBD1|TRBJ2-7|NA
TGCGCCAGCAGAATAGGTGGGGGGAGACAGGGGGCCTATAACGAGCAGTACTTC
CASRIGGGRQGAYNEQYF
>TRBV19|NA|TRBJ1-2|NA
TGTGCCAGTAGGCGGGACGCTACTAACTATGGCTACACCTTC
CASRRDATNYGYTF
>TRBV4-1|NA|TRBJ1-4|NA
TGCGCCAGCAGATCAGGACAGACCGAAAATGAAAAACTGTTTTTT
CASRSGQTENEKLFF
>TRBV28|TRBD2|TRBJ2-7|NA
TGTGCCAGCAGGACTAGCGGGAGGTACGAGCAGTACTTC
CASRTSGRYEQYF
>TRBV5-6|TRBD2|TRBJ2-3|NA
TGTGCCAGCAGCCAAAGGACTAGCGGTAACACAGATACGCAGTATTTT
CASSQRTSGNTDTQYF
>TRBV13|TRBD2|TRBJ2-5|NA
TGTGCCAGCAAAAGAGCGGGGGAAGAGACCCAGTACTTC
CASKRAGEETQYF
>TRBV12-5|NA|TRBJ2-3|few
TGTGCTAGTGGTTTGGAGGGGACTAGCACAGATACGCAGTATTTT
CASGLEGTSTDTQYF
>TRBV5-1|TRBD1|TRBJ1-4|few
TGCGCCAGCAGCTTGTTGGGGACAGGGGGAGAGGAAAAACTGTTTTTT
CASSLLGTGGEEKLFF
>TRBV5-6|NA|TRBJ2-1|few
TGTGCCAGCAGCCCGCGGGGAAACAATGAGCAGTTCTTC
CASSPRGNNEQFF
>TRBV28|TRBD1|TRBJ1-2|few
TGTGCCAGCCCCTGGGGACTTGGACAGGGATGTTATGGCTACACCTTC
CASPWGLGQGCYGYTF
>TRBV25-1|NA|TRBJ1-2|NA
TGTGCCAGCAGTGAATGGGGCAGAAACTATGGCTACACCTTC
CASSEWGRNYGYTF
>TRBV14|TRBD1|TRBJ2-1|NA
TGTGCCAGCAGCCAAGATAAGGGAGACAGGGTATCCTACAATGAGCAGTTCTTC
CASSQDKGDRVSYNEQFF
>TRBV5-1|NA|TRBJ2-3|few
TGCGCCAGCAGCTTGGAACAGGTCAGCACAGATACGCAGTATTTT
CASSLEQVSTDTQYF
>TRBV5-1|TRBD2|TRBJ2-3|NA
TGCGCCAGCACGGATAGCGGGGGGGCAGATACGCAGTATTTT
CASTDSGGADTQYF
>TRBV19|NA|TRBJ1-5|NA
TGTGCCAGTAGTGTAACGAGGGCGGGTTACAATCAGCCCCAGCATTTT
CASSVTRAGYNQPQHF
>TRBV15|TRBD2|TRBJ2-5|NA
TGTGCCACCAGCAGAGGGCCCACGGGAGGGTCGGGAGAGACCCAGTACTTC
CATSRGPTGGSGETQYF
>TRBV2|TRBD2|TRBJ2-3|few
TGTGCCAGCACTCCCGGGGGGGCCCCTACCACAGATACGCAGTATTTT
CASTPGGAPTTDTQYF
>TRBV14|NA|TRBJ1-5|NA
TGTGCCAGCAGCCAAGGTACGGGAGGGGCCCAGCATTTT
CASSQGTGGAQHF
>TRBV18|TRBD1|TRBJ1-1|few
TGTGCCAGCTCACCTTATCTGGACAGGAGTGGCACTGAAGCTTTCTTT
CASSPYLDRSGTEAFF
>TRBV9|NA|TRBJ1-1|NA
TGTGCCAGCAGCGTAGGACATAACACTGAAGCTTTCTTT
CASSVGHNTEAFF
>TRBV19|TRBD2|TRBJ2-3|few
TGTGCCAGTAGTATGGTGACGACTAGCGGGGGCACAGATACGCAGTATTTT
CASSMVTTSGGTDTQYF
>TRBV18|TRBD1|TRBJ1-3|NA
TGTGCCAGCTCACAAGACAGGGCTGGAAACACCATATATTTT
CASSQDRAGNTIYF
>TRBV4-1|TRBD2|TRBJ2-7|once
TGCGCCAGCAGCCTCGCTCTCCGGCTAGCGGGAATAACGGACGAGCAGTACTTC
CASSLALRLAGITDEQYF